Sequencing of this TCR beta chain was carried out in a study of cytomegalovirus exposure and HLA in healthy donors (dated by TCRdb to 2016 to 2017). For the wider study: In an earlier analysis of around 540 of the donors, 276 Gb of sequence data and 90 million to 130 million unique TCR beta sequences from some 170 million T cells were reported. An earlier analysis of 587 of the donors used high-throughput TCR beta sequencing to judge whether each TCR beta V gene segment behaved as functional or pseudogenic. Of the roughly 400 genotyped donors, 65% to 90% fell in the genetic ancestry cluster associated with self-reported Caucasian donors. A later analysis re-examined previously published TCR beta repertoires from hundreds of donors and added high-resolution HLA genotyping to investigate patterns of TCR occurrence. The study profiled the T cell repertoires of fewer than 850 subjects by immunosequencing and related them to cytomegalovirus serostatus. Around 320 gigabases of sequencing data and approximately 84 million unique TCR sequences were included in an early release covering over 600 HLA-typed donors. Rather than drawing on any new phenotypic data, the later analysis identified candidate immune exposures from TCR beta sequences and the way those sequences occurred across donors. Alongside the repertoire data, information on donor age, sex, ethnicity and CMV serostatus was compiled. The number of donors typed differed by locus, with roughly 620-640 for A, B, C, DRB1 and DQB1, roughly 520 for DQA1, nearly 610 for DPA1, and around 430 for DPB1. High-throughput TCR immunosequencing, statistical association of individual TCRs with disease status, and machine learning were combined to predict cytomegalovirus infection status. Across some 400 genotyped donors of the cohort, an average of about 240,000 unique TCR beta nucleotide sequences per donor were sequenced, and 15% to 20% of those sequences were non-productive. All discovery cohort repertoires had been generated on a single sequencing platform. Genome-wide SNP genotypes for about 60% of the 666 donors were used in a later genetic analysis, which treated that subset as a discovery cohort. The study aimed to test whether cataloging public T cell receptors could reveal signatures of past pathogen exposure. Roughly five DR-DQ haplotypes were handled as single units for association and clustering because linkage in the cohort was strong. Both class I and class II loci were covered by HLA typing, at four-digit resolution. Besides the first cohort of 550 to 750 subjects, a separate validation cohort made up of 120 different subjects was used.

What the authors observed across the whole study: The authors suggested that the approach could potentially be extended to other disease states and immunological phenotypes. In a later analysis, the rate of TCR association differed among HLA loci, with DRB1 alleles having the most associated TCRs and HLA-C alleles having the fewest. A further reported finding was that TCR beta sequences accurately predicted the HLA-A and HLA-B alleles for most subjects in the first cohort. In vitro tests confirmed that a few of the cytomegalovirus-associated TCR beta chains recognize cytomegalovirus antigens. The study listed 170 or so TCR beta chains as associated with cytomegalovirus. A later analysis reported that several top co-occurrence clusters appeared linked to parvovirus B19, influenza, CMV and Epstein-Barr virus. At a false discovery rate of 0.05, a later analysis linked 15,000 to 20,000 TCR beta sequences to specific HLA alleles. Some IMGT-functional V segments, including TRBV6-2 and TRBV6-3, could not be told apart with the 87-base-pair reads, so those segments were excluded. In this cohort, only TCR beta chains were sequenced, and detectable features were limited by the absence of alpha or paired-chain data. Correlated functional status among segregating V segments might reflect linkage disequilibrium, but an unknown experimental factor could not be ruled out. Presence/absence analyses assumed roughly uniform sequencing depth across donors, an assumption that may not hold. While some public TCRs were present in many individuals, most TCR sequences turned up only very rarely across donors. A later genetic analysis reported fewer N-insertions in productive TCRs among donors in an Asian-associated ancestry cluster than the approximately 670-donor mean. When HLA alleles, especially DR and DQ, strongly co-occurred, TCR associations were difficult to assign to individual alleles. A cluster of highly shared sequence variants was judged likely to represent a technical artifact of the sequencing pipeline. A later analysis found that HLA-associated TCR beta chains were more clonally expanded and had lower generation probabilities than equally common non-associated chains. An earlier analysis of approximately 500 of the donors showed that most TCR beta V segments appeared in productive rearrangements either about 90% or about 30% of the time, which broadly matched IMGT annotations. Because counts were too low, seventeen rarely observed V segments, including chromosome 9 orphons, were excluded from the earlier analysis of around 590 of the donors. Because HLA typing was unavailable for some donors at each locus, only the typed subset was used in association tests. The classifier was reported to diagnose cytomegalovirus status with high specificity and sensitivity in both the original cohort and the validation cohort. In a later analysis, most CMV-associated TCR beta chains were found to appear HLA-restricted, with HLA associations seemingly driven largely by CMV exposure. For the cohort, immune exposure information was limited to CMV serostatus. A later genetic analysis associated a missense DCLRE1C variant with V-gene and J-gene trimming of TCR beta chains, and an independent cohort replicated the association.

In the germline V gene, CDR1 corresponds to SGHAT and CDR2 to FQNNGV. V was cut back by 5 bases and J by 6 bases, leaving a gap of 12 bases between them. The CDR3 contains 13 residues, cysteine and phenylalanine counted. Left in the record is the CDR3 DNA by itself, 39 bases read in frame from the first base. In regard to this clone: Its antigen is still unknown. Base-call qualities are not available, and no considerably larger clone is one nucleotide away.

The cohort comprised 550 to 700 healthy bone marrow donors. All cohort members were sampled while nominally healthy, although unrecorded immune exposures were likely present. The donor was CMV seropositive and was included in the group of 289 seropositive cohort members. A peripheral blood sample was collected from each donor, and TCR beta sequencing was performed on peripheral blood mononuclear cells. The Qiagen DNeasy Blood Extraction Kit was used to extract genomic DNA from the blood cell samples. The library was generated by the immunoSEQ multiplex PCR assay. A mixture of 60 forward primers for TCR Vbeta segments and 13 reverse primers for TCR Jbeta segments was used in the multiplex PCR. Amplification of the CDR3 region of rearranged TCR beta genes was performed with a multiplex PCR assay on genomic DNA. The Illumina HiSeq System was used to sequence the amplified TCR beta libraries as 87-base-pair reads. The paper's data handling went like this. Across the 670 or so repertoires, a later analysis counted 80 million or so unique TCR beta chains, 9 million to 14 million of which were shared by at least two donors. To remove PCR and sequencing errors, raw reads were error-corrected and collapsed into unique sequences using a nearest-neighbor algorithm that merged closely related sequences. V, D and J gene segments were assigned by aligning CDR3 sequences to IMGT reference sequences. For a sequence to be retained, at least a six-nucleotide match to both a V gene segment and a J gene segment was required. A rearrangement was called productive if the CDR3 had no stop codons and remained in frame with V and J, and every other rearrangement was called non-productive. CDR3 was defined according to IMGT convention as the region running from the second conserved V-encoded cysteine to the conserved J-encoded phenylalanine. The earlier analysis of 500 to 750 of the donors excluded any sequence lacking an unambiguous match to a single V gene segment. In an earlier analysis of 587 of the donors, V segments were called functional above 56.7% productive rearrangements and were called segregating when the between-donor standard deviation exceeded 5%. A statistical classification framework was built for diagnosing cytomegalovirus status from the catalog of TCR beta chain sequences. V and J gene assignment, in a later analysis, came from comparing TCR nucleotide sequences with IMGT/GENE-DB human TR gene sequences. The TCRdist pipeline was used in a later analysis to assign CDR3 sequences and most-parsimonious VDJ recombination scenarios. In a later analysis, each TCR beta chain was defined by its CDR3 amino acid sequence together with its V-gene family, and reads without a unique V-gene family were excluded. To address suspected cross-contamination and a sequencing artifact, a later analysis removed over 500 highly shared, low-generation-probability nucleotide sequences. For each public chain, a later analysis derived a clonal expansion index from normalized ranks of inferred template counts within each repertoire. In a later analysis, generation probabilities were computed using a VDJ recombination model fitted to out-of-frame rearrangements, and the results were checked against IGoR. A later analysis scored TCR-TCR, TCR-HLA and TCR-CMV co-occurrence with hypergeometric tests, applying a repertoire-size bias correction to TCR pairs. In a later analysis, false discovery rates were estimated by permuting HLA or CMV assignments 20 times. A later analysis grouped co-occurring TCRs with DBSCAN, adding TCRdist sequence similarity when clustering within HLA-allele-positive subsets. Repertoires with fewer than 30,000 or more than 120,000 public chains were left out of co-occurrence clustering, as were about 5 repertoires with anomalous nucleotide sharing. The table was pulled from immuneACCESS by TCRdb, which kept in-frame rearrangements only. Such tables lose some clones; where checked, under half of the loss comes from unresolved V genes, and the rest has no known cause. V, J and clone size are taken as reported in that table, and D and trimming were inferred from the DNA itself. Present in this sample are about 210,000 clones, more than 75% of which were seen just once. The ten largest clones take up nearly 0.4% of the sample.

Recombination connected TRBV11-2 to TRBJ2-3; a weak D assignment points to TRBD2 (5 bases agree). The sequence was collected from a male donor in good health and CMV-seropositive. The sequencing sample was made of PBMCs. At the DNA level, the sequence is TGTGCCAGCAGCGGACGGGGTTGGGATACGCAGTATTTT. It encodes CASSGRGWDTQYF.